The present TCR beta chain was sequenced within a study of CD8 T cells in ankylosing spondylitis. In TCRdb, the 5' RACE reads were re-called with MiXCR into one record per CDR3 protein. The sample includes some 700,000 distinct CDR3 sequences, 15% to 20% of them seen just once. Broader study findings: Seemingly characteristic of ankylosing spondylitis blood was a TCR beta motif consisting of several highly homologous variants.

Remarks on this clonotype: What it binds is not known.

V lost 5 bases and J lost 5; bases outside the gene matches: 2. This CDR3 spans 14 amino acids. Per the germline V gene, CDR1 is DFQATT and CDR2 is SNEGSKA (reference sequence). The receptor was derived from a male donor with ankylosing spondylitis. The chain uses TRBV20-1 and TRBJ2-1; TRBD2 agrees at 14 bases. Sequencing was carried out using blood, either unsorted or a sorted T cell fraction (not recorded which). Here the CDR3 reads CSAWTSGGHNEQFF. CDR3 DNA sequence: TGCAGTGCTTGGACTAGCGGGGGGCACAATGAGCAGTTCTTC.